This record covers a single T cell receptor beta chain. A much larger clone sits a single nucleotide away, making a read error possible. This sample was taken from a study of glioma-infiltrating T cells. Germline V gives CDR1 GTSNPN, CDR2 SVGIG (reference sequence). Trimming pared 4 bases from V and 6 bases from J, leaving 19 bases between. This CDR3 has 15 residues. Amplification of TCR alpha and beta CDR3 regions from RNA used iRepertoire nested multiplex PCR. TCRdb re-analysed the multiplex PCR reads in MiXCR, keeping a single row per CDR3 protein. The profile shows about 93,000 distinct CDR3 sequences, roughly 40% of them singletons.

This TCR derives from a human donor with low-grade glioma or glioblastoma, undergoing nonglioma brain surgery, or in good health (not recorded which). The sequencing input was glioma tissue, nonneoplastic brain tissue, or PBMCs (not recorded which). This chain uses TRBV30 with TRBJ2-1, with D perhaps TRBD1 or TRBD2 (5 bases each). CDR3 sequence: CAWKRRGANSNEQFF. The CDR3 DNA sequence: TGTGCCTGGAAGCGTAGAGGGGCTAACTCCAATGAGCAGTTCTTC. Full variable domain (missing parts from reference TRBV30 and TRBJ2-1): SQTIHQWPATLVQPVGSPLSLECTVEGTSNPNLYWYRQAAGRGLQLLFYSVGIGQISSEVPQNLSASRPQDRQFILSSKKLLLSDSGFYLCAWKRRGANSNEQFFGPGTRLTVL.